Listed below are T cell receptor beta chains from one sample, sequenced in a study of T cell responses to AZD1222 COVID-19 vaccine. Profiling relied on immunoSEQ multiplex PCR, and the TCRdb table lists in-frame clones only, not all of them. The data contain approximately 92,000 clones, about 90% of them singletons. Sequences were derived from peripheral blood, sampled on day 0 of AZD1222 vaccination. Every receptor here comes from an adult in good health. Both conserved end residues are trimmed from each CDR3.

v_gene: TRBV29-1; j_gene: TRBJ2-3; CDR3aa: SVGLAGDTQY
v_gene: TRBV4-3; j_gene: TRBJ1-5; CDR3aa: ASSQVGSYPQH
v_gene: TRBV3-1/TRBV3-2; j_gene: TRBJ2-7; CDR3aa: ASSQGGRAYEQY
v_gene: TRBV5-1; j_gene: TRBJ2-7; CDR3aa: ASTYGEEQY
v_gene: TRBV18; j_gene: TRBJ1-2; CDR3aa: ASSPGNARTGYGYT
v_gene: TRBV4-3; j_gene: TRBJ2-7; CDR3aa: ASSPRDSSYEQY
v_gene: TRBV9; j_gene: TRBJ2-3; CDR3aa: ASKAGVTDTQY
v_gene: TRBV7-2; j_gene: TRBJ1-6; CDR3aa: ASSAHGFRYNSPLH
v_gene: TRBV3-1/TRBV3-2; j_gene: TRBJ2-1; CDR3aa: ASSQEGGSYYNEQF
v_gene: TRBV9; j_gene: TRBJ2-2; CDR3aa: ASSVGEWTGELF
v_gene: TRBV6-4; j_gene: TRBJ1-6; CDR3aa: ASSDSYGNSPLH
v_gene: TRBV6-5; j_gene: TRBJ1-1; CDR3aa: ASRKRDVSLWGAF
v_gene: TRBV29-1; j_gene: TRBJ2-7; CDR3aa: SAGLAGGDYEQY
v_gene: TRBV30; j_gene: TRBJ1-5; CDR3aa: AWKTEGRFSNQPQH
v_gene: TRBV7-3; j_gene: TRBJ2-3; CDR3aa: ASSSTTSGSRTDTQY
v_gene: TRBV28; j_gene: TRBJ1-6; CDR3aa: ASSRTRGASNSPLH
v_gene: TRBV19; j_gene: TRBJ1-4; CDR3aa: ASSIVGPSTNEKLF
v_gene: TRBV5-1; j_gene: TRBJ1-1; CDR3aa: ASSLGGMNTEAF
v_gene: TRBV12-3/TRBV12-4; j_gene: TRBJ2-5; CDR3aa: ASSFDYVETQY
v_gene: TRBV4-3; j_gene: TRBJ1-1; CDR3aa: ASSQGKSSTEAF
v_gene: TRBV14; j_gene: TRBJ2-1; CDR3aa: ASSQDAGASQVGEKNEQF
v_gene: TRBV12-3/TRBV12-4; j_gene: TRBJ1-2; CDR3aa: ASGLYGYT
v_gene: TRBV5-1; j_gene: TRBJ1-4; CDR3aa: ASSLSPVRGKDEKLF
v_gene: TRBV6-1; j_gene: TRBJ1-5; CDR3aa: ASSGQLLNQPQH
v_gene: TRBV14; j_gene: TRBJ2-2; CDR3aa: ASSQGPLSNTGELF
v_gene: TRBV15; j_gene: TRBJ2-7; CDR3aa: ATSRDLSGRGEQY
v_gene: TRBV28; j_gene: TRBJ1-4; CDR3aa: ASSRDRETATNEKLF
v_gene: TRBV5-6; j_gene: TRBJ1-2; CDR3aa: ASSRRQGATGYT
v_gene: TRBV9; j_gene: TRBJ2-2; CDR3aa: ASPGRNTGELF
v_gene: TRBV7-8; j_gene: TRBJ2-3; CDR3aa: ASSLVESANTQY
v_gene: TRBV29-1; j_gene: TRBJ2-7; CDR3aa: SVAHSYEQY
v_gene: TRBV7-3; j_gene: TRBJ2-7; CDR3aa: ASSIQSGPYEQY
v_gene: TRBV5-1; j_gene: TRBJ2-1; CDR3aa: ASSLGVGPNEQF
v_gene: TRBV4-3; j_gene: TRBJ2-2; CDR3aa: ASSQGMGSSGGELF
v_gene: TRBV23-1; j_gene: TRBJ1-1; CDR3aa: ASSQVRGSMNTEAF
v_gene: TRBV10-3; j_gene: TRBJ1-3; CDR3aa: AIRGLTGNTIY
v_gene: TRBV4-1; j_gene: TRBJ2-7; CDR3aa: ARRHEQY
v_gene: TRBV11-1; j_gene: TRBJ2-7; CDR3aa: ASRLSTGTGAYEQY
v_gene: TRBV28; j_gene: TRBJ1-1; CDR3aa: ASSLFGTMNTEAF
v_gene: TRBV12-5; j_gene: TRBJ2-5; CDR3aa: ASGPPLPSQGTQY
v_gene: TRBV11-3; j_gene: TRBJ2-3; CDR3aa: ASSPGSVDTQY
v_gene: TRBV27; j_gene: TRBJ2-7; CDR3aa: ASSLKGPLPYEQY
v_gene: TRBV6-5; j_gene: TRBJ1-6; CDR3aa: ASRTGNSPLH
v_gene: TRBV27; j_gene: TRBJ1-5; CDR3aa: ASSPQGYGNQPQH
v_gene: TRBV7-8; j_gene: TRBJ2-4; CDR3aa: ASSITGGARAKNIQY
v_gene: TRBV6-1; j_gene: TRBJ1-2; CDR3aa: ASSERAVSYGYT
v_gene: TRBV4-2; j_gene: TRBJ1-3; CDR3aa: ASSQELEVTGNTIY
v_gene: TRBV28; j_gene: TRBJ1-5; CDR3aa: ASSFPQNQPQH
v_gene: TRBV7-2; j_gene: TRBJ2-7; CDR3aa: ASCRGGTSYEQY
v_gene: TRBV4-1; j_gene: TRBJ2-7; CDR3aa: ASSPPGTGEREQY
v_gene: TRBV11-2; j_gene: TRBJ1-1; CDR3aa: ASSLGQGWNTEAF
v_gene: TRBV10-2; j_gene: TRBJ2-7; CDR3aa: ASSHRVEYEQY
v_gene: TRBV5-6; j_gene: TRBJ2-7; CDR3aa: ASSRVGLAFYEQY
v_gene: TRBV15; j_gene: TRBJ2-3; CDR3aa: ATSRVRIWSTQY
v_gene: TRBV28; j_gene: TRBJ2-3; CDR3aa: ASSVAHPSTDTQY